The 26 T cell receptor beta chains given below trace back to one sample, sequenced in a study of blood T cell repertoires in COVID-19 (dated by TCRdb to about 2020). Library creation used the immunoSEQ multiplex PCR assay. Sourced from immuneACCESS, this table was stored by TCRdb with only in-frame sequences that have V and J called. A share of the clones is absent; for the studies checked, an unresolved V gene accounts for under half, and the remainder has no known explanation. This sample is represented by roughly 230,000 clones; roughly 81% of them were singletons. Approximately 0.89% of the sample goes to the ten largest clones. Specimen: peripheral blood. These TCRs come from a man in his forties with acute or convalescent COVID-19.

The chain is built from TRBV27 and TRBJ1-4, with TRBD1 matching 8 bases. The CDR3 contains 15 residues. CDR1 is MNHEY, CDR2 SMNVEV, per germline (reference sequence). Germline trimming cut 10 bases from V and 0 bases from J; bases unmatched to any gene: 7. The CDR3 DNA sequence: TGTGCCACCCGACAGGGGCGAGCAACTAATGAAAAACTGTTTTTT. Its protein is CATRQGRATNEKLFF.

J is TRBJ2-2 and V is TRBV29-1; no firm D call. Germline assignment: CDR1 SQVTM and CDR2 ANQGSEA. Between the trimmed V and J ends, which lost 1 base and 8 bases, there was a span of 11 bases. The CDR3 covers 13 residues. The CDR3 coding sequence is TGCAGCGTTGAAGTCCCGCCGCGGGGGGAGCTGTTTTTT. It specifies CSVEVPPRGELFF.

This rearrangement joins TRBV7-2 to TRBJ1-4; D is ambiguous. V lost 1 base, J lost 7 bases, and 13 bases lay in between. Germline CDR1 is SGHTA and CDR2 is FQGNSA. This CDR3 has 15 residues. This CDR3 reads CASSLEAGFFEKLFF. The CDR3 bases are TGTGCCAGCAGCTTAGAAGCCGGGTTCTTTGAAAAACTGTTTTTT.

This clone occurred once. This chain uses TRBV5-6 with TRBJ2-1; 7 bases agree with TRBD1. Looked up from germline, CDR1 is SGHDT and CDR2 is YYEEEE. This CDR3 spans 12 amino acids. V was pared by 1 base and J by 15 bases, with 7 bases of the junction left unmatched. The CDR3 region is CASSLWQGERFF. In nucleotides, the CDR3 is TGTGCCAGCAGCTTGTGGCAGGGGGAAAGGTTCTTC.

The chain has TRBV28 and TRBJ2-5; maybe TRBD1 (5 bases). Germline CDR1 reads MDHEN; CDR2 reads SYDVKM. Trimming took 5 bases from V and 5 from J, leaving 12 bases between them. The CDR3 sequence is 13 residues long. In DNA form, the CDR3 reads TGTGCCAGCAGTCCGCAGGGTATCGAGACCCAGTACTTC. It is translated as CASSPQGIETQYF.

The chain recombines TRBV11-3 with TRBJ1-5; tentatively, D is TRBD1 (5 bases). The germline V and J ends were trimmed by 0 bases and 7 bases, with 22 bases remaining between them. CDR1 is SGHNT, CDR2 YENEEA, per germline. The CDR3 loop spans 18 amino acids. CDR3 sequence reads: CASSLEAPCRGNGQPQHF. CDR3 nucleotides: TGTGCCAGCAGCTTAGAAGCCCCTTGCCGGGGGAACGGGCAGCCCCAGCATTTT.

This sequence joins TRBV9 and TRBJ1-3, with D possibly matching TRBD1 (5 bases). This CDR3 has 15 residues. The V end was cut by 3 bases, the J end by 0 bases, with 10 bases between. CDR1 and CDR2 (germline): SGDLS, YYNGEE. Here the CDR3 DNA reads TGTGCCAGCAGCGGATACAGGAGCTCTGGAAACACCATATATTTT. Translating gives CASSGYRSSGNTIYF.

This clone has only a few counts. The V and J genes are TRBV6-5 and TRBJ1-1; D is ambiguous. V was trimmed by 2 bases and J by 0 bases, leaving 10 bases between them. The CDR3 covers 15 residues. CDR1 and CDR2 (germline): MNHEY, SVGAGI. In DNA form, the CDR3 reads TGTGCCAGCAGTTACGGGCAGATCATGAACACTGAAGCTTTCTTT. Its translation is CASSYGQIMNTEAFF.

The chain joins TRBV30 to TRBJ2-2; possible D gene TRBD1, 6 bases. CDR1 GTSNPN and CDR2 SVGIG come from the germline V gene (reference sequence). The V and J ends lost 2 bases and 8 bases respectively, with 18 bases between them. The CDR3 has 15 residues. The chain's CDR3 is CAWSPGVTTWGELFF. The CDR3, as DNA: TGTGCCTGGAGTCCAGGGGTCACTACCTGGGGGGAGCTGTTTTTT.

The chain couples TRBV7-6 to TRBJ1-5; a weak D match, TRBD1 (5 bases). The CDR3 loop spans 14 amino acids. Deletions cut 5 bases from V and 6 bases from J, with 14 bases between. The germline V gene has CDR1 SGHVS and CDR2 FNYEAQ. The CDR3 DNA follows: TGTGCCAGCAGCCAGGGAGGGGACTCTCAGCCCCAGCATTTT. It translates to CASSQGGDSQPQHF.

The chain links TRBV19 to TRBJ1-5; D perhaps matches TRBD1 (6 bases). V was pared by 6 bases and J by 0 bases, with 12 bases between. CDR3 length: 15 residues. Germline CDR1 and CDR2: LNHDA and SQIVND (reference sequence). DNA for the CDR3: TGTGCCAGTAGGCGATCAGGGGATAGCAATCAGCCCCAGCATTTT. It codes for CASRRSGDSNQPQHF.

The chain recombines TRBV7-9 with TRBJ1-4; D gene ambiguous. Trimming removed 1 base from V and 2 bases from J, with 8 bases in between. CDR1 and CDR2 from the germline V gene are SEHNR and FQNEAQ (reference sequence). This CDR3 has 15 residues. The CDR3 sequence: CASSLVGRTNEKLFF. Written as DNA, the CDR3 is TGTGCCAGCAGCTTAGTCGGCAGGACTAATGAAAAACTGTTTTTT.

The rearrangement uses TRBV5-5 and TRBJ1-6; no definite D call. The CDR3 spans 12 residues. V lost 7 bases, J lost 5 bases, and 7 bases lay in between. CDR1 is SGHKS, CDR2 YYEKEE, per germline (reference sequence). The CDR3 loop is CASREDNSPLHF. The CDR3 nucleotides read TGTGCCAGCCGGGAGGATAATTCACCCCTCCACTTT.

The rearrangement uses TRBV28 and TRBJ2-7; D is perhaps TRBD1 (6 bases). This CDR3 comprises 17 residues. Per the germline V gene, CDR1 is MDHEN and CDR2 is SYDVKM. Trimming removed 2 bases at V and 0 bases at J, with 17 bases between. The CDR3 bases are TGTGCCAGCAGTTTACGCCCAGACAGGCCGAGCTCCTACGAGCAGTACTTC. Encoded protein: CASSLRPDRPSSYEQYF. The whole variable domain, filled in from reference TRBV28 and TRBJ2-7, reads DVKVTQSSRYLVKRTGEKVFLECVQDMDHENMFWYRQDPGLGLRLIYFSYDVKMKEKGDIPEGYSVSREKKERFSLILESASTNQTSMYLCASSLRPDRPSSYEQYFGPGTRLTVT.

J is TRBJ1-1 and V is TRBV5-1, with D possibly being TRBD1 (5 bases). The ends were cut back, 2 bases at V and 2 bases at J, with 7 bases in the middle. CDR1 is SGHRS and CDR2 is YFSETQ in the germline V gene. This CDR3 comprises 13 residues. The CDR3 sequence is CASSFDSNTEAFF. CDR3 sequence (DNA): TGCGCCAGCAGCTTTGACAGTAACACTGAAGCTTTCTTT.

The J gene is TRBJ2-2, the V gene TRBV12-2; TRBD2, the D gene given by the table, was not confirmed from the DNA. TRBV12-2 is a pseudogene locus. The CDR3 has 17 amino acids. The CDR3 nucleotides are TGTGCAAGTCGCTTAAGCGAGCTACCCCCCCGAACCGGGGAGCTGTTTTTT. Its translation is CASRLSELPPRTGELFF.

This chain links TRBV11-2 with TRBJ2-3; D perhaps matches TRBD2 (6 bases). Germline CDR1 is SGHAT and CDR2 is FQNNGV. The V end was cut by 0 bases, the J end by 7 bases, with 8 bases between. The CDR3 is 13 amino acids. CDR3 sequence: CASSLEGGNTQYF. The CDR3 DNA follows: TGTGCCAGCAGCTTAGAGGGGGGAAATACGCAGTATTTT.

The chain is built from TRBV9 and TRBJ2-5; 9 nucleotides line up with TRBD2. Germline trimming cut 3 bases from V and 1 base from J; bases unmatched to any gene: 1. The germline V gene encodes CDR1 SGDLS and CDR2 YYNGEE. This CDR3 has 14 amino acids. CDR3 residues: CASSALAGQETQYF. Written as DNA, the CDR3 is TGTGCCAGCAGCGCACTAGCGGGCCAAGAGACCCAGTACTTC.

J is TRBJ1-4 and V is TRBV20-1; weak D call: TRBD1 (5 bases). This CDR3 contains 14 residues. V lost 3 bases, J lost 2 bases, and 10 bases lay in between. CDR1 and CDR2 from the germline V gene are DFQATT and SNEGSKA (reference sequence). This CDR3 is CSASSDMTNEKLFF. For the CDR3, the DNA is TGCAGTGCTAGTTCGGACATGACTAATGAAAAACTGTTTTTT.

The gene calls are TRBV10-3 and TRBJ2-2; possible D gene TRBD1, 5 bases. Trimming left V 8 bases short and J 4 bases short, with 8 bases between. Germline V gene data show CDR1 as ENHRY and CDR2 as SYGVKD. The CDR3 totals 12 residues. The CDR3 DNA is TGTGCCATCGGGGCCGGCACCGGGGAGCTGTTTTTT. Protein sequence: CAIGAGTGELFF.

This clone was found once. This rearrangement joins TRBV24-1 to TRBJ2-3; 12 nucleotides align to TRBD2. CDR3 length: 16 residues. Germline assignment: CDR1 KGHDR and CDR2 SFDVKD. V trimming: 0 bases; J trimming: 5 bases; junction bases outside the gene matches: 2. The CDR3 coding sequence is TGTGCCACCAGTGATTTGGCTAGCGGGGGGGTAGATACGCAGTATTTT. As protein: CATSDLASGGVDTQYF.

J is TRBJ2-7 and V is TRBV3-1 (or the pseudogene TRBV3-2); 7 bases are shared with TRBD1. The CDR3 sequence is 13 residues long. V was pared by 3 bases and J by 5 bases, with 4 bases of the junction left unmatched. The germline V gene encodes CDR1 LGHDT and CDR2 YNNKEL (reference sequence). CDR3: CASSHWQGDEQYF. The CDR3 DNA reads TGTGCCAGCAGCCATTGGCAGGGGGACGAGCAGTACTTC.

A few counts support this clone. The rearrangement links TRBV28 to TRBJ1-6; 9 bases align to TRBD1. J lost 9 bases, V lost 6 bases, and 6 bases had no gene match. The CDR3 sequence is 14 residues long. Looked up from germline, CDR1 is MDHEN and CDR2 is SYDVKM. The CDR3 loop is CASSWDRESSPLHF. As DNA, the CDR3 is TGTGCCAGCAGCTGGGACAGGGAGAGTTCACCCCTCCACTTT.

J is TRBJ1-4 and V is TRBV5-1; 8 nucleotides match TRBD1. Germline CDR1 and CDR2: SGHRS and YFSETQ. J gave up 8 bases and V 3 bases, and 6 bases lay outside the gene matches. This CDR3 has 14 residues. The CDR3 DNA reads TGCGCCAGCAGCTACGGACAGGGAGAAGAAAAACTGTTTTTT. Its translation is CASSYGQGEEKLFF.

The count of this clone is one. The rearrangement uses TRBV10-2 and TRBJ1-1; D is perhaps TRBD1 (6 bases). The germline gives CDR1 WSHSY, CDR2 SAAADI. The CDR3 runs 13 residues. V was pared by 3 bases and J by 2 bases, with 7 bases between. CDR3 coding DNA: TGCGCCAGCAGTGACAGGGGAAACACTGAAGCTTTCTTT. Translating gives CASSDRGNTEAFF.

The chain carries TRBV11-2 and TRBJ1-1; maybe TRBD1 (6 bases). The CDR3 contains 15 residues. Per germline, CDR1 SGHAT and CDR2 FQNNGV. Deletions cut 3 bases from V and 1 base from J, with 12 bases between. The CDR3 nucleotides are TGTGCCAGCAGCTTTAGAACAGGGCCGAACACTGAAGCTTTCTTT. This codes for CASSFRTGPNTEAFF.